The 24 T cell receptor beta chains below come from one sample, sequenced in a study of blood T cell repertoires in COVID-19. TCRdb keeps only in-frame clones here, not all; method: immunoSEQ multiplex PCR. The sample shows about 170,000 clones, about 80% of them seen only once. The material sequenced was peripheral blood. The receptors were sampled from an elderly woman with acute or convalescent COVID-19.

This clone turned up a few times. The chain employs TRBV6-6 and TRBJ1-1; D unresolved. CDR1 and CDR2 from the germline V gene are MNHNY and SVGAGI (reference sequence). The CDR3 spans 14 residues. V lost 3 bases, J lost 0 bases, and 8 bases lay in between. The CDR3 is CASSYGQVNTEAFF. CDR3 bases: TGTGCCAGCAGTTATGGGCAGGTGAACACTGAAGCTTTCTTT.

The V and J genes are TRBV18 and TRBJ2-5; 8 bases match TRBD1. V lost 6 bases and J lost 4; bases outside the gene matches: 4. This CDR3 spans 13 amino acids. Germline lookup yields CDR1 KGHSH and CDR2 LQKENI. CDR3 coding DNA: TGTGCCAGCTCGCCAGGACAGGGAGAGACCCAGTACTTC. This gives the protein CASSPGQGETQYF.

This clone has at least ten counts. The V gene is TRBV6-5, the J gene TRBJ1-1, with TRBD1 as a possible D gene (6 bases). Germline values: CDR1 MNHEY, CDR2 SVGAGI. V lost 8 bases and J lost 8, with 18 bases in between. This CDR3 is 13 amino acids long. CDR3 region: CASGGPGGAEAFF. The CDR3 bases are TGTGCCAGCGGGGGCCCGGGGGGCGCAGAAGCTTTCTTT.

V gene TRBV12-3 or TRBV12-4 combines with J gene TRBJ2-3; D is perhaps TRBD1 (6 bases). The germline V and J ends were trimmed by 8 bases and 6 bases, with 15 bases remaining between them. This CDR3 is 13 amino acids long. This CDR3 reads CASSMGARDTQYF. DNA of the CDR3: TGTGCCAGCTCGATGGGGGCCAGGGATACGCAGTATTTT.

CDR3 protein: CASSLEPYRGSGNTIYF. The CDR3, as DNA: TGTGCCAGCAGCTTGGAGCCCTACAGGGGATCTGGAAACACCATATATTTT. The chain carries TRBV5-4 and TRBJ1-3; 7 bases agree with TRBD1. CDR3 length: 17 amino acids. V lost 0 bases to trimming and J lost 1 base; unmatched junction nucleotides: 7. Looked up from germline, CDR1 is SGHNT and CDR2 is YYREEE (reference sequence).

This clone was observed a single time. The rearrangement joins TRBV5-4 to TRBJ2-5, with D perhaps matching TRBD1 (5 bases). V gave up 0 bases and J gave up 5 bases, with 23 bases separating them. This CDR3 region has 18 residues. In germline, CDR1 is SGHNT, CDR2 YYREEE (reference sequence). The DNA for the CDR3 is TGTGCCAGCAGCTTGGTTGGACACCCGAGTAGAACGCGGGAGACCCAGTACTTC. Translated: CASSLVGHPSRTRETQYF.

The chain uses TRBV6-1 and TRBJ1-2, with D uncertain. This CDR3 is 16 amino acids long. The V end was cut by 2 bases, the J end by 7 bases, with 20 bases between. Germline V gene lookup returns CDR1 MNHNS and CDR2 SASEGT. CDR3 sequence: CASSERRRQAVVGYTF. The CDR3 DNA sequence: TGTGCCAGCAGTGAAAGGAGGAGACAAGCAGTTGTTGGCTACACCTTC.

This chain uses TRBV6-5 with TRBJ2-3; D is possibly TRBD2 (6 bases). CDR3 length: 14 amino acids. Germline loops: CDR1 MNHEY, CDR2 SVGAGI. The V and J ends lost 4 bases and 0 bases respectively, with 8 bases between them. CDR3 sequence: CASSSGVSTDTQYF. For the CDR3, the DNA is TGTGCCAGCAGTTCGGGGGTCAGCACAGATACGCAGTATTTT.

The chain links TRBV2 to TRBJ2-1, with D perhaps TRBD2 (6 bases). The CDR3 loop spans 16 amino acids. The V end lost 2 bases, the J end lost 6 bases, and 17 bases lay between the germline ends. In germline, CDR1 is SNHLY, CDR2 FYNNEI. CDR3 bases: TGTGCCAGCAGTGAATTAAGTGGGAGGTCTGGCAATGAGCAGTTCTTC. It yields the protein CASSELSGRSGNEQFF.

The chain has TRBV7-6 and TRBJ2-6, with 9 bases aligning to TRBD1. In germline, CDR1 is SGHVS, CDR2 FNYEAQ. After removal of 0 bases from V and 8 bases from J, the junction contained 2 bases not matched to a gene. This CDR3 contains 15 residues. The CDR3 spells CASSLAGTGTNVLTF. CDR3 bases: TGTGCCAGCAGCTTAGCCGGGACAGGGACCAACGTCCTGACTTTC.

The V and J genes are TRBV19 and TRBJ2-7; 10 nucleotides agree with TRBD2. Germline values: CDR1 LNHDA, CDR2 SQIVND (reference sequence). V lost 4 bases to trimming and J lost 4 bases; unmatched junction nucleotides: 7. There are 15 residues in the CDR3. CDR3 DNA: TGTGCCAGTAGTAGAAGTAGCGGGAGGATTTACGAGCAGTACTTC. Protein product: CASSRSSGRIYEQYF. Full variable domain (rest looked up from reference TRBV19 and TRBJ2-7): DGGITQSPKYLFRKEGQNVTLSCEQNLNHDAMYWYRQDPGQGLRLIYYSQIVNDFQKGDIAEGYSVSREKKESFPLTVTSAQKNPTAFYLCASSRSSGRIYEQYFGPGTRLTVT.

A note on this clone: At one end the junction does not follow the germline gene, possibly because of a read error. The chain couples TRBV6-2 or TRBV6-3 to TRBJ2-7, with 13 bases fitting TRBD2. The germline V gene encodes CDR1 MNHEY and CDR2 SVGEGT. The CDR3 totals 16 residues. The CDR3 DNA sequence: TGTGCCAGCAGGTACTTCGGGACTAGCGGGACGTGGGAGCAGTACTTC. This gives the protein CASRYFGTSGTWEQYF.

The rearrangement links TRBV5-6 to TRBJ1-3; no definite D call. In germline, CDR1 is SGHDT, CDR2 YYEEEE. The CDR3 contains 14 residues. With 0 bases removed from V and 5 bases from J, the gap between germline ends came to 9 bases. The CDR3 is CASSLDGGRNTIYF. As DNA, the CDR3 is TGTGCCAGCAGCTTGGATGGCGGGAGAAACACCATATATTTT.

The chain joins TRBV10-3 to TRBJ2-5, with D maybe TRBD1 (5 bases). Germline V lookup: CDR1 ENHRY, CDR2 SYGVKD. CDR3 length: 14 amino acids. V lost 2 bases and J 4 bases, leaving 11 bases between the germline ends. CDR3 sequence reads: CAISEGQTGETQYF. CDR3 nucleotide sequence: TGTGCCATCAGTGAGGGACAAACGGGAGAGACCCAGTACTTC.

The chain couples TRBV9 to TRBJ1-1; D is unresolved. Germline CDR1 SGDLS, CDR2 YYNGEE. V dropped 2 bases and J dropped 5 bases, with 13 bases sitting between them. This CDR3 has 14 residues. In nucleotides, the CDR3 is TGTGCCAGCAGCGTTACCCCGGAGGCGACTGAAGCTTTCTTT. Protein product: CASSVTPEATEAFF.

This rearrangement joins TRBV25-1 to TRBJ2-3; maybe TRBD1 (5 bases). Germline CDR1 and CDR2: MGHDK and SYGVNS. Trimming stripped 3 bases from V and 3 bases from J, with 7 bases between. The CDR3 length is 13 residues. The CDR3 loop reads CASSDRETDTQYF. CDR3 nucleotide sequence: TGTGCCAGCAGTGACAGGGAAACAGATACGCAGTATTTT.

This chain joins TRBV5-4 and TRBJ1-3; D is unresolved. Between the trimmed V and J ends, which lost 1 base and 2 bases, there was a span of 4 bases. Germline V CDR1 and CDR2: SGHNT, YYREEE (reference sequence). This CDR3 spans 13 amino acids. CDR3 DNA sequence: TGTGCCAGCAGCTTGTTAGCTGGAAACACCATATATTTT. The encoded protein is CASSLLAGNTIYF.

The chain has TRBV21-1 and TRBJ2-7; TRBD2, as called in the table, went unchecked against the DNA. TRBV21-1 is termed a pseudogene. This CDR3 spans 15 amino acids. CDR3 sequence reads: CASTRGGICSYEQYF. The CDR3 DNA reads TGTGCCAGCACTCGGGGGGGGATATGCTCCTACGAGCAGTACTTC.

The sample holds a few counts of this clone. The rearrangement joins TRBV7-9 to TRBJ2-1; 10 bases match TRBD1. The CDR3 runs 13 residues. Germline values: CDR1 SEHNR, CDR2 FQNEAQ (reference sequence). The V and J ends lost 5 bases and 7 bases, in that order; junction bases with no gene match: 2. The CDR3 region is CASSDRGPNEQFF. DNA of the CDR3: TGTGCCAGCAGCGACAGGGGGCCGAATGAGCAGTTCTTC.

The chain couples TRBV2 to TRBJ1-1; perhaps TRBD1 as D (5 bases). V lost 4 bases and J 1 base, leaving 13 bases between the germline ends. The CDR3 runs 15 residues. Germline V lookup: CDR1 SNHLY, CDR2 FYNNEI. The CDR3 coding sequence is TGTGCCAGCAGTGGGAACAGGATCCCGAACACTGAAGCTTTCTTT. Translation: CASSGNRIPNTEAFF.

The genes are TRBV27 and TRBJ2-3, with D uncertain. Germline V gene sequence: CDR1 MNHEY, CDR2 SMNVEV (reference sequence). V was shortened by 8 bases and J by 10 bases, with 19 bases between the two germline ends. There are 13 residues in the CDR3. The CDR3 reads CASALRPEEAQYF. CDR3 DNA: TGTGCCAGCGCCCTTCGACCGGAAGAGGCGCAGTATTTT.

This chain joins TRBV7-2 and TRBJ2-5, with a weak D call TRBD2 (5 bases). In germline, CDR1 is SGHTA, CDR2 FQGNSA. CDR3 length: 17 amino acids. The V and J ends lost 5 bases and 0 bases respectively, with 19 bases between them. Here the CDR3 reads CASSPHGRGDYQETQYF. The DNA for the CDR3 is TGTGCCAGCAGCCCGCATGGACGGGGAGATTACCAAGAGACCCAGTACTTC.

This clone was observed at least ten times. The J gene is TRBJ1-2, the V gene TRBV29-1, with a possible D match to TRBD1 (5 bases). Germline CDR1 is SQVTM and CDR2 is ANQGSEA. Trimming took off 4 bases at V and 0 bases at J, with 9 bases between the two ends. The CDR3 has 13 residues. The chain's CDR3 is CSVGTYSNYGYTF. CDR3 DNA sequence: TGCAGCGTTGGGACATACTCTAACTATGGCTACACCTTC.

The CDR3 protein is CAWRPWREDEKLFF. The CDR3 DNA reads TGTGCCTGGAGGCCGTGGCGGGAAGATGAAAAACTGTTTTTT. The chain uses TRBV30 and TRBJ1-4, with D hard to call. CDR3 length: 14 amino acids. Trimming took off 3 bases at V and 6 bases at J, with 14 bases between the two ends. CDR1 is GTSNPN, CDR2 SVGIG, per germline (reference sequence).